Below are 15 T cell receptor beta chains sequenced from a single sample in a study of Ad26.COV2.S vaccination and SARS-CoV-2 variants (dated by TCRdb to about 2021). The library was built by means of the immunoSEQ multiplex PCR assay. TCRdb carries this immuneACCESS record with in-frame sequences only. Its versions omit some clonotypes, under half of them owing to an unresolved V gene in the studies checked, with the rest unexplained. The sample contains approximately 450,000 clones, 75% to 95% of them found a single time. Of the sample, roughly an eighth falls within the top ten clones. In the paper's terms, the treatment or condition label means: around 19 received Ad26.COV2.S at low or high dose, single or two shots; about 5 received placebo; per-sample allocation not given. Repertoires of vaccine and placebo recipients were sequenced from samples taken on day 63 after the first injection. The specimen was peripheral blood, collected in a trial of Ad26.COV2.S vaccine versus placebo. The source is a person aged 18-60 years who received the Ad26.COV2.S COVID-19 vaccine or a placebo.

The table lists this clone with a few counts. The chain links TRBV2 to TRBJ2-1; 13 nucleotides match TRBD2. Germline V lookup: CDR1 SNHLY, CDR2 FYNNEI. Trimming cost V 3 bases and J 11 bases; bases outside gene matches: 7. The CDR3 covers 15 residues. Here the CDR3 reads CASSDGTSGDPKQFF. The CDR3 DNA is TGTGCCAGCAGTGATGGGACTAGCGGGGACCCTAAGCAGTTCTTC.

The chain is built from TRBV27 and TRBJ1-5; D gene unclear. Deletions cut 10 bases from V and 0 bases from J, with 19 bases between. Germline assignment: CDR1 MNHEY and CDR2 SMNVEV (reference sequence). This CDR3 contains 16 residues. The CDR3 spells CATTLLEIYSNQPQHF. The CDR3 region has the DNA TGTGCCACCACCTTATTAGAAATTTATAGCAATCAGCCCCAGCATTTT.

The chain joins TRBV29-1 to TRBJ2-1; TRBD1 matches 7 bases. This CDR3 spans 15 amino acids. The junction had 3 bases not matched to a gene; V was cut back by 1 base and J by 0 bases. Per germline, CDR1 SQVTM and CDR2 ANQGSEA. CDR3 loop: CSVEGGQSSYNEQFF. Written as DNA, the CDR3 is TGCAGCGTTGAAGGGGGACAGAGCTCCTACAATGAGCAGTTCTTC.

CDR3 sequence (DNA): TGTGCCATCACCGAAAAGGGGGGGACAGACTATGGCTACACCTTC. Translated, it gives CAITEKGGTDYGYTF. The gene calls are TRBV10-3 and TRBJ1-2; TRBD1 matches at 7 bases. The CDR3 is 15 residues long. Per germline, CDR1 ENHRY and CDR2 SYGVKD. V trimming: 7 bases; J trimming: 3 bases; junction bases outside the gene matches: 11.

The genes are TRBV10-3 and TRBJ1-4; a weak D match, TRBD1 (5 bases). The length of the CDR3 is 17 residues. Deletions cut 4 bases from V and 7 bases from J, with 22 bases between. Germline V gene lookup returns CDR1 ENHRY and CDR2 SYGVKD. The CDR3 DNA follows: TGTGCCATCAGTGTGTCGGGCCCGGGACCCGGGGGTGAAAAACTGTTTTTT. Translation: CAISVSGPGPGGEKLFF.

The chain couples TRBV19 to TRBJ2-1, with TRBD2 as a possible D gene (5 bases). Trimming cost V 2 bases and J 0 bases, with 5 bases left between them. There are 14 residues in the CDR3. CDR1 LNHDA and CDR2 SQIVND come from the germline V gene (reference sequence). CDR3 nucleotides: TGTGCCAGTAGTATACGGGACTCCTACAATGAGCAGTTCTTC. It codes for CASSIRDSYNEQFF.

The CDR3 sequence: CASSQDGDLSGRADSYNEQFF. DNA for the CDR3: TGCGCCAGCAGCCAAGATGGGGATCTAAGCGGGAGGGCCGACTCCTACAATGAGCAGTTCTTC. The gene calls are TRBV4-1 and TRBJ2-1, with 10 bases lining up with TRBD2. The CDR3 is made up of 21 amino acids. CDR1 is MGHRA, CDR2 YSYEKL, per germline. V was clipped by 0 bases and J by 0 bases; unmatched bases: 14.

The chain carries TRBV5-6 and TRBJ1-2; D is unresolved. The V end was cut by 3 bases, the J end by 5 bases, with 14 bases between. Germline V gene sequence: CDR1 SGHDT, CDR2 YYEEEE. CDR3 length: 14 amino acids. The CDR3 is CASSSLSSAYGYTF. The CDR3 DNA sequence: TGTGCCAGCAGCTCCTTATCAAGCGCGTATGGCTACACCTTC.

This chain's CDR3 is CASSLARWETQYF. The CDR3 DNA is TGTGCCAGCAGCTTAGCTCGTTGGGAGACCCAGTACTTC. The rearrangement links TRBV7-2 to TRBJ2-5; D uncertain. Between the trimmed V and J ends, which lost 0 bases and 5 bases, there was a span of 7 bases. The CDR3 extends over 13 amino acids. In germline, CDR1 is SGHTA, CDR2 FQGNSA.

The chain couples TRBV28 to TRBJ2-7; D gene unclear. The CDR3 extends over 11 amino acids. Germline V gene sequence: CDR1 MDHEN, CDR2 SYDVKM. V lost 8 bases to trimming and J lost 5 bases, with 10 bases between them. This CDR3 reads CASSDRDEQYF. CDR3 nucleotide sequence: TGTGCCAGCTCGGACCGGGACGAGCAGTACTTC.

The CDR3 is CASSQEGRGNTIYF. CDR3 coding DNA: TGTGCCAGCAGCCAAGAAGGTCGCGGAAACACCATATATTTT. The genes are TRBV3-1 (or the pseudogene TRBV3-2) and TRBJ1-3; no clear D gene. The CDR3 covers 14 residues. Germline CDR1 is LGHDT and CDR2 is YNNKEL (reference sequence). V lost 0 bases, J lost 4 bases, and 7 bases lay in between.

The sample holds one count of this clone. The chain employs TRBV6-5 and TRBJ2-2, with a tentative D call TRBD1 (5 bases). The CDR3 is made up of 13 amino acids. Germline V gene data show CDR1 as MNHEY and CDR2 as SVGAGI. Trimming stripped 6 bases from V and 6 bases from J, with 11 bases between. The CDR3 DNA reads TGTGCCAGCAGCCGACAGTTCCCCGGGGAGCTGTTTTTT. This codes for CASSRQFPGELFF.

CDR3 in amino acids: CASRETSGSRVNEQFF. CDR3 bases: TGCGCCAGCAGGGAGACTAGCGGGAGTAGGGTCAATGAGCAGTTCTTC. V is TRBV4-1 and J is TRBJ2-1, with 12 bases lining up with TRBD2. The CDR3 spans 16 residues. Trimming at V came to 6 bases and at J to 6 bases, leaving 9 bases not matched to a gene. Per the germline V gene, CDR1 is MGHRA and CDR2 is YSYEKL.

The CDR3 coding sequence is TGTGCCAGCAAGGGACTATACGAGCAGTACTTC. Its protein is CASKGLYEQYF. The J gene is TRBJ2-7, the V gene TRBV6-5; TRBD2 aligns across 7 bases. The junction had 1 base not matched to a gene; V was cut back by 7 bases and J by 4 bases. The germline V gene encodes CDR1 MNHEY and CDR2 SVGAGI. CDR3 length: 11 residues.

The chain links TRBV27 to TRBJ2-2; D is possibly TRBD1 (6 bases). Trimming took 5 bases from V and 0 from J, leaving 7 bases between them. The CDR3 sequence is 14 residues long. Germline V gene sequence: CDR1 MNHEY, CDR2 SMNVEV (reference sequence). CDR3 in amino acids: CASSGTSNTGELFF. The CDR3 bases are TGTGCCAGCAGTGGGACATCGAACACCGGGGAGCTGTTTTTT.